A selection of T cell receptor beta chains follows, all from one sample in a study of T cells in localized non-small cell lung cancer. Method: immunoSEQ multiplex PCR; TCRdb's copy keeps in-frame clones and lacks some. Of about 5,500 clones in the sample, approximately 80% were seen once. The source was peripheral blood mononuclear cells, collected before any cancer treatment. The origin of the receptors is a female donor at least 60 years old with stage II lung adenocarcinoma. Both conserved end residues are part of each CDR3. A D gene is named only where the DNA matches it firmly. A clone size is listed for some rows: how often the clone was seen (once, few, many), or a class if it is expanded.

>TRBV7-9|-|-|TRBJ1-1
CASSFVLENTEAFF
TGTGCCAGCAGCTTTGTTCTAGAGAACACTGAAGCTTTCTTT
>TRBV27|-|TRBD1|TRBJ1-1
CASRVGQGRNTEAFF
TGTGCCAGCCGTGTGGGACAGGGAAGGAACACTGAAGCTTTCTTT
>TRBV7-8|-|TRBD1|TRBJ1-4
CASSHTDRGLWEKLFF
TGTGCCAGCAGCCACACCGACAGGGGTTTATGGGAAAAACTGTTTTTT
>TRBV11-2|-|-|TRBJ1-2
CASSLDLFRHTF
TGTGCCAGCAGCTTAGATCTTTTTAGACACACCTTC
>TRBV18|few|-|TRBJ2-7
CASSYGLSYEQYF
TGTGCCAGCTCGTATGGATTGAGCTACGAGCAGTACTTC
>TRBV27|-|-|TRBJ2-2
CASSSLFGDTGELFF
TGTGCCAGCAGTTCCCTCTTTGGGGACACCGGGGAGCTGTTTTTT
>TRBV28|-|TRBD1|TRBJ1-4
CASSPGGGTGPINEKLFF
TGTGCCAGCAGTCCCGGAGGGGGGACAGGGCCGATTAATGAAAAACTGTTTTTT
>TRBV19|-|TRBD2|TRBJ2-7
CASQVSGSTYEQYF
TGTGCCAGCCAAGTTAGCGGGAGCACCTACGAGCAGTACTTC
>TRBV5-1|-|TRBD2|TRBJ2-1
CASSLGPLAGDNEQFF
TGCGCCAGCAGCTTGGGGCCGCTAGCGGGGGACAATGAGCAGTTCTTC
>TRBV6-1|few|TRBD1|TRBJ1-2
CASSEGTAYYGYTF
TGTGCCAGCAGTGAGGGGACAGCTTATTATGGCTACACCTTC
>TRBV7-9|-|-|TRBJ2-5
CASSLGGQEETQYF
TGTGCCAGCAGCTTAGGCGGACAAGAAGAGACCCAGTACTTC
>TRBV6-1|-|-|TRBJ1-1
CASSERPGLEAFF
TGTGCCAGCAGTGAAAGGCCAGGCCTCGAAGCTTTCTTT
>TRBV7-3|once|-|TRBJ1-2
CASSLTAAGYGYTF
TGTGCCAGCAGCTTAACGGCGGCAGGCTATGGCTACACCTTC
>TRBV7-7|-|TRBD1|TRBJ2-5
CASRRLSWDSQETQYF
TGTGCCAGCAGGCGCCTTTCTTGGGACAGCCAAGAGACCCAGTACTTC
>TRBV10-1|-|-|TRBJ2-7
CASSESGYEQYF
TGCGCCAGCAGTGAGTCCGGCTACGAGCAGTACTTC
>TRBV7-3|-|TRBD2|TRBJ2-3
CASSLGIAGGSTDTQYF
TGTGCCAGCAGCCTTGGGATAGCGGGGGGGAGCACAGATACGCAGTATTTT
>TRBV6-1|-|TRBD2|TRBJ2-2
CASSEKRGVVTGELFF
TGTGCCAGCAGTGAAAAGCGGGGGGTAGTAACCGGGGAGCTGTTTTTT
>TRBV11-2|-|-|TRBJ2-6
CASSLFTGRRASGANVLTF
TGTGCCAGCAGCTTATTTACGGGCAGGCGAGCCTCTGGGGCCAACGTCCTGACTTTC
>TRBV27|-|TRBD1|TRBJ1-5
CASSPSGGNQPQHF
TGTGCCAGCAGTCCGTCAGGGGGGAATCAGCCCCAGCATTTT
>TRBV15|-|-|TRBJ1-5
CATSSRGGQYNQPQHF
TGTGCCACCAGCTCCCGGGGGGGGCAGTACAATCAGCCCCAGCATTTT
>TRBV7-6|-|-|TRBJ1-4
CASSAYGRAEKLFF
TGTGCCAGCAGCGCCTACGGCCGGGCAGAAAAACTGTTTTTT
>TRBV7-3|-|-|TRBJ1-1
CASSSGPNTEAFF
TGTGCCAGCAGCAGCGGGCCGAACACTGAAGCTTTCTTT